The 8 T cell receptor beta chains below come from one sample, sequenced in a study of T cells in Graves' hyperthyroidism and ophthalmopathy. The source material, RNA transcripts, was used to amplify TCR beta CDR3 regions. The HTBI primer set drove a first-round RT-PCR of the TCR CDR3. TCRdb ran MiXCR on the multiplex PCR reads and lists one entry per CDR3 protein. This table has about 700,000 distinct CDR3 sequences, 45% appearing once. Sequenced input: peripheral blood or thyroid tissue (not recorded which). Source of these receptors: an adult man with Graves' disease, either hyperthyroidism or ophthalmopathy (not recorded which).

The V call is TRBV14, the J call TRBJ1-1; D gene uncertain. The CDR3 has 13 amino acids. With 1 base removed from V and 8 bases from J, the gap between germline ends came to 11 bases. Per germline, CDR1 SGHDN and CDR2 FVKESK. The CDR3 region has the DNA TGTGCCAGCAGCCAAGGGCAAAGGTCAGAAGCTTTCTTT. Its translation is CASSQGQRSEAFF.

In its sample, this clonotype was seen a few times. The chain is built from TRBV9 and TRBJ1-2; 8 bases are shared with TRBD1. The CDR3 has 14 amino acids. V shed 4 bases and J 4 bases; nucleotides not matched to a gene: 6. CDR1 and CDR2 (germline): SGDLS, YYNGEE. CDR3 in DNA: TGTGCCAGCAGCAGCGACAGGGGAACCTATGGCTACACCTTC. It is translated as CASSSDRGTYGYTF.

The sample holds many counts of this clonotype. J is TRBJ1-4 and V is TRBV10-2, with TRBD1 as a possible D gene (5 bases). CDR1 and CDR2 from the germline V gene are WSHSY and SAAADI. The V end lost 7 bases, the J end lost 5 bases, and 8 bases lay between the germline ends. This CDR3 is built from 12 residues. The CDR3 is CASTNRNEKLFF. The DNA of the CDR3 is TGCGCCAGCACTAACAGGAATGAAAAACTGTTTTTT.

The V gene is TRBV6-5, the J gene TRBJ1-6, with TRBD1 matching 7 bases. J gave up 10 bases and V 5 bases, and 14 bases lay outside the gene matches. Germline CDR1 and CDR2: MNHEY and SVGAGI. The CDR3 is 16 amino acids. The CDR3 here is CASSEGTALGASPLHF. CDR3 in DNA: TGTGCCAGCAGTGAAGGGACAGCCCTGGGGGCATCACCCCTCCACTTT.

This clonotype was observed at least ten times. V and J are TRBV10-3 and TRBJ1-3; D not resolved. Germline values: CDR1 ENHRY, CDR2 SYGVKD. The CDR3 has 13 residues. The V gene lost 4 bases and the J gene lost 0 bases, with 4 bases spanning the gap. CDR3 bases: TGTGCCATCAGTGGTCCCTCTGGAAACACCATATATTTT. Amino acids: CAISGPSGNTIYF.

The V call is TRBV2, the J call TRBJ1-3, with a tentative D call TRBD1 (6 bases). Trimming stripped 4 bases from V and 0 bases from J, with 13 bases between. The CDR3 loop spans 16 amino acids. Germline CDR1 SNHLY, CDR2 FYNNEI. The CDR3 reads CASSAGDMISGNTIYF. CDR3 sequence (DNA): TGTGCCAGCAGTGCCGGGGACATGATCTCTGGAAACACCATATATTTT.

In regard to this clonotype: This may be a read error: a much more frequent sequence differs by one nucleotide. The chain links TRBV2 to TRBJ1-5; D not resolved. This CDR3 region has 15 residues. Germline V gene data show CDR1 as SNHLY and CDR2 as FYNNEI. For the CDR3, the DNA is TGTGTCAGCAGTTACGAGGGCGAGGGCAATCAGCCCCAGCATTTT. It translates to CVSSYEGEGNQPQHF.

As regards this clonotype: The junction departs from germline at one end; a sequencing error may be responsible. In DNA form, the CDR3 reads TGTGCCACCAGTAAAGGGACGGGCCAAGCGGGAATCAACGAGCAGTACTTC. Amino acid sequence: CATSKGTGQAGINEQYF. The chain has TRBV2 and TRBJ2-7; 7 positions agree with TRBD2. Germline CDR1 and CDR2: SNHLY and FYNNEI. The CDR3 runs 17 residues. The variable domain in full, completed from reference TRBV2 and TRBJ2-7, reads EPEVTQTPSHQVTQMGQEVILRCVPISNHLYFYWYRQILGQKVEFLVSFYNNEISEKSEIFDDQFSVERPDGSNFTLKIRSTKLEDSAMYFCATSKGTGQAGINEQYFGPGTRLTVT.